This T cell receptor (beta chain) was captured by sequencing in a study of CD8+CD57+ T cells in acquired aplastic anemia. General study points: CD8+ Simpson's diversity in patients was not significantly different from that in controls. Patients and controls were found to share about 31 CD8+ CDR3 sequences.

The CDR3 has 15 amino acids. Germline CDR1 KGHSH, CDR2 LQKENI. Deletions cut 3 bases from V and 0 bases from J, with 11 bases between. The authors sequenced patients whose flow cytometry had shown CD8+CD57+ cell expansion. Every one of the patients had aplastic anemia (severe, acquired). Genomic DNA templated the TCR beta VDJ and CDR3 profiling. A single record per CDR3 protein comes from TCRdb applying MiXCR to the reads. The table has about 190,000 distinct CDR3 sequences, approximately 48% seen once. Note on this clonotype: The antigen remains unidentified.

The chain employs TRBV18 and TRBJ2-5; possible D gene TRBD2, 6 bases. The specimen was sorted CD4+, CD8+, or CD8+CD57+ T cells (not recorded which) from PBMCs. The receptor was isolated from a human donor with aplastic anemia. The CDR3 nucleotides are TGTGCCAGCTCACCTCTCCTAGCGCACCAAGAGACCCAGTACTTC. This gives the protein CASSPLLAHQETQYF.